What follows are 6 T cell receptor beta chains derived from one specimen sequenced in a study of T-cell reconstitution after alpha-beta-depleted transplantation in children. TCRbeta library preparation incorporated unique molecular identifiers. TCRdb processed the PCR reads anew with MiXCR; each CDR3 protein has one entry. Here the sample spans about 610,000 distinct CDR3 sequences, roughly a tenth being singletons. The specimen comprised PBMCs from the stem cell graft donor, sampled from the stem cell graft. The receptors stem from a human donor who donated a stem cell graft to a child with acute myeloid leukemia.

V is TRBV7-9 and J is TRBJ2-7, with 7 bases matching TRBD1. The CDR3 sequence is 12 residues long. The V and J ends lost 5 bases and 6 bases, in that order; junction bases with no gene match: 4. Germline-derived CDR1 and CDR2 are SEHNR and FQNEAQ (reference sequence). DNA of the CDR3: TGTGCCAGCAGCCCCGGGACAGTCGAGCAGTACTTC. This sequence encodes CASSPGTVEQYF.

The chain recombines TRBV7-9 with TRBJ2-7, with 7 bases aligning to TRBD1. V shed 7 bases and J 5 bases; nucleotides not matched to a gene: 8. The CDR3 is 13 amino acids. Germline V CDR1 and CDR2: SEHNR, FQNEAQ (reference sequence). The CDR3 DNA is TGTGCCAGCACCACGACAGGGAGTGACGAGCAGTACTTC. This sequence encodes CASTTTGSDEQYF.

The sample holds a few counts of this clonotype. This rearrangement joins TRBV15 to TRBJ2-7, with D hard to call. The V and J ends lost 0 bases and 7 bases respectively, with 10 bases between them. This CDR3 is built from 13 residues. Germline values: CDR1 LNHNV, CDR2 YYDKDF (reference sequence). The CDR3 nucleotides are TGTGCCACCAGCAGAGACTGGTTGAGAGAGCAGTACTTC. This sequence encodes CATSRDWLREQYF.

This clonotype turned up a few times. This chain connects TRBV10-3 to TRBJ2-6, with D unresolved. The length of the CDR3 is 17 residues. The V end was cut by 11 bases, the J end by 0 bases, with 20 bases between. Germline-derived CDR1 and CDR2 are ENHRY and SYGVKD. CDR3 sequence: CAARGEERVSGANVLTF. The CDR3 bases are TGTGCCGCCCGAGGAGAGGAGCGCGTCTCTGGGGCCAACGTCCTGACTTTC.

This clonotype came up a few times. J is TRBJ2-7 and V is TRBV6-5, with TRBD2 identical over 7 bases. The CDR3 sequence is 17 residues long. The J segment lost 4 bases and the V segment lost 0 bases, leaving 12 bases of the junction unmatched. Germline assignment: CDR1 MNHEY and CDR2 SVGAGI. The CDR3 protein is CASSYSTPRGSPYEQYF. The DNA for the CDR3 is TGTGCCAGCAGTTACTCCACTCCTCGCGGGAGTCCTTACGAGCAGTACTTC.

The table lists this clonotype with many counts. The chain couples TRBV6-5 to TRBJ2-1; D is unclear. V was cut by 0 bases and J by 9 bases, with 15 bases left in between. Looked up from germline, CDR1 is MNHEY and CDR2 is SVGAGI. This CDR3 has 15 amino acids. As DNA, the CDR3 is TGTGCCAGCAGTTACTCCGGTAGCATGGGTCTTGAGCAGTTCTTC. Protein product: CASSYSGSMGLEQFF.